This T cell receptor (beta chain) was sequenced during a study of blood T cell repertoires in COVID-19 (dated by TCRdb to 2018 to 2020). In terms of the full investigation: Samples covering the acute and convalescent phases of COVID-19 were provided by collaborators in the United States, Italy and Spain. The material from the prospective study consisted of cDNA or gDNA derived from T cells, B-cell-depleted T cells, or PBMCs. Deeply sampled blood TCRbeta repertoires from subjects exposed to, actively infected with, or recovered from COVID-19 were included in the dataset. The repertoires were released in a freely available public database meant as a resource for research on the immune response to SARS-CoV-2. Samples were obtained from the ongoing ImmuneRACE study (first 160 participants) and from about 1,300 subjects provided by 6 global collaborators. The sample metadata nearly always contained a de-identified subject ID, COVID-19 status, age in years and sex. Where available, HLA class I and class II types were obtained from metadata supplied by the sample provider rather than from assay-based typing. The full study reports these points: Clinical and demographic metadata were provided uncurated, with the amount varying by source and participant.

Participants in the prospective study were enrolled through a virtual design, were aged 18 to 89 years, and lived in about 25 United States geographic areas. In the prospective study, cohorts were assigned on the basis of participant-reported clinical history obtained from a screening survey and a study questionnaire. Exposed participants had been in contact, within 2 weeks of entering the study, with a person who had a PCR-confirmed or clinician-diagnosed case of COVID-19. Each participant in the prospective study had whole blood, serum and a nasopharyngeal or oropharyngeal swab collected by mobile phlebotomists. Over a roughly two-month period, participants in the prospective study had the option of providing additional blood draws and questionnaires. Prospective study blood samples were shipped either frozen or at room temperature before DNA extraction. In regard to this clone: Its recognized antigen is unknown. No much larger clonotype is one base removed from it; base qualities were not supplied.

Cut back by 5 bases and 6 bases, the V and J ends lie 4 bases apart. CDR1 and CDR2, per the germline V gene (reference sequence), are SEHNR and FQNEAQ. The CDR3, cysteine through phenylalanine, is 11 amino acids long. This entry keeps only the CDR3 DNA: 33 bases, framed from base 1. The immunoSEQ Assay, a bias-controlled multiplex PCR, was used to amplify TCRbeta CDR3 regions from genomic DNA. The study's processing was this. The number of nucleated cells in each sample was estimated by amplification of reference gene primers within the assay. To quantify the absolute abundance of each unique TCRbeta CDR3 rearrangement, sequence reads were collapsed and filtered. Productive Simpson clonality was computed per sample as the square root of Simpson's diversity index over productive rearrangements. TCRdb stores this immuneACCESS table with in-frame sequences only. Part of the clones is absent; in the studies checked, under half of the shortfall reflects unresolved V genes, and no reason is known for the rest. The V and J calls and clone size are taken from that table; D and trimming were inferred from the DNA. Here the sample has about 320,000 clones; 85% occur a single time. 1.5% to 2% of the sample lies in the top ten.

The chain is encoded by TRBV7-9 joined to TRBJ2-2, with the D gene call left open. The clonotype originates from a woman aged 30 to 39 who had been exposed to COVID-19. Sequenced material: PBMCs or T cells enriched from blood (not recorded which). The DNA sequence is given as TGTGCCAGCAGCCCGTCCGGGGAGCTGTTTTTT. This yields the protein CASSPSGELFF.